Listed below are T cell receptor beta chains from one sample, sequenced in a study of T cell responses to AZD1222 COVID-19 vaccine. Assay: immunoSEQ multiplex PCR; the TCRdb copy retains only in-frame clones and omits some. In the table there are some 86,000 clones, 90% of which are singletons. The sample was peripheral blood, taken 28 days after the second AZD1222 dose. The receptor source for this set is an adult who received the AZD1222 COVID-19 vaccine. Both conserved end residues are part of each CDR3. D genes are given only for firm matches. For some rows the clone size is stated as once, few or many, or as a class when expanded; others skip it.

v_call: TRBV5-1
j_call: TRBJ2-5
d_call: TRBD2
clone_size: .
cdr3_nt: TGCGCCAGCAGCCTTAGCGGGGGCGGGGAGACCCAGTACTTC
cdr3_aa: CASSLSGGGETQYF

v_call: TRBV27
j_call: TRBJ2-2
d_call: TRBD2
clone_size: .
cdr3_nt: TGTGCCAGCAGCAGGATTCTAGGCCAGCGGGGTAACACCGGGGAGCTGTTTTTT
cdr3_aa: CASSRILGQRGNTGELFF

v_call: TRBV4-3
j_call: TRBJ1-1
d_call: .
clone_size: .
cdr3_nt: TGCGCCAGCAGCCAAGACCCCCAGGGAAACACTGAAGCTTTCTTT
cdr3_aa: CASSQDPQGNTEAFF

v_call: TRBV9
j_call: TRBJ2-7
d_call: .
clone_size: .
cdr3_nt: TGTGCCAGCAGCGAGACAGATTACTCCTACGAGCAGTACTTC
cdr3_aa: CASSETDYSYEQYF

v_call: TRBV27
j_call: TRBJ2-3
d_call: TRBD2
clone_size: .
cdr3_nt: TGTGCCAGCAGTCCCGCGCGAGGGACTAGCGGGGGGGGCTGGAGCATGGATACGCAGTATTTT
cdr3_aa: CASSPARGTSGGGWSMDTQYF

v_call: TRBV30
j_call: TRBJ1-6
d_call: .
clone_size: .
cdr3_nt: TGTGCCTGGACTCGGCAGGGGACGGGGTCACCCCTCCACTTT
cdr3_aa: CAWTRQGTGSPLHF

v_call: TRBV27
j_call: TRBJ1-3
d_call: .
clone_size: .
cdr3_nt: TGTGCCAGCAGTTCCACAGGGACCGGAAACACCATATATTTT
cdr3_aa: CASSSTGTGNTIYF

v_call: TRBV5-1
j_call: TRBJ2-7
d_call: TRBD2
clone_size: .
cdr3_nt: TGCGCCAGCAGCGTACTTCGGGGGCTATGGACTAGCGGCTACGAGCAGTACTTC
cdr3_aa: CASSVLRGLWTSGYEQYF

v_call: TRBV4-3
j_call: TRBJ1-5
d_call: .
clone_size: .
cdr3_nt: TGCGCCAGCAGCCAAGATCTGGGACAGCCCCAGCATTTT
cdr3_aa: CASSQDLGQPQHF

v_call: TRBV7-2
j_call: TRBJ1-1
d_call: .
clone_size: once
cdr3_nt: TGTGCCAGCAGCTTAGAGGTGGGTTCGTACACTGAAGCTTTCTTT
cdr3_aa: CASSLEVGSYTEAFF

v_call: TRBV5-1
j_call: TRBJ2-2
d_call: .
clone_size: .
cdr3_nt: TGCGCCAGCAGCTTGCTTACAAACACCGGGGAGCTGTTTTTT
cdr3_aa: CASSLLTNTGELFF

v_call: TRBV9
j_call: TRBJ1-4
d_call: .
clone_size: .
cdr3_nt: TGTGCCAGCAGCCCGGCCAGCATTAATGAAAAACTGTTTTTT
cdr3_aa: CASSPASINEKLFF

v_call: TRBV12-3/TRBV12-4
j_call: TRBJ1-2
d_call: TRBD1
clone_size: .
cdr3_nt: TGTGCCAGCAGTTGGACAGGGGAGGGCTACACCTTC
cdr3_aa: CASSWTGEGYTF

v_call: TRBV7-2
j_call: TRBJ1-1
d_call: .
clone_size: .
cdr3_nt: TGTGCCAGCAGCCAATTCAACAAGTTTGAAGCTTTCTTT
cdr3_aa: CASSQFNKFEAFF

v_call: TRBV6-1
j_call: TRBJ1-2
d_call: .
clone_size: .
cdr3_nt: TGTGCCAGCAGTGAAGGGGGGCTAGTCTATGGCTACACCTTC
cdr3_aa: CASSEGGLVYGYTF

v_call: TRBV24-1
j_call: TRBJ1-3
d_call: TRBD1
clone_size: .
cdr3_nt: TGTGCCACCAGTGACGGACAGGGGAACTCTGGAAACACCATATATTTT
cdr3_aa: CATSDGQGNSGNTIYF

v_call: TRBV28
j_call: TRBJ2-7
d_call: TRBD1
clone_size: few
cdr3_nt: TGTGCCAGCAGTTTGTGGGACAGGGAGCACGAGCAGTACTTC
cdr3_aa: CASSLWDREHEQYF

v_call: TRBV24-1
j_call: TRBJ1-2
d_call: TRBD1
clone_size: .
cdr3_nt: TGTGCCACCAGGGGGACAGCTAACTATGGCTACACCTTC
cdr3_aa: CATRGTANYGYTF

v_call: TRBV5-1
j_call: TRBJ2-5
d_call: .
clone_size: .
cdr3_nt: TGCGCCAGCACACTCCTCGGACAAGAGACCCAGTACTTC
cdr3_aa: CASTLLGQETQYF

v_call: TRBV5-5
j_call: TRBJ1-2
d_call: TRBD1
clone_size: .
cdr3_nt: TGTGCCAGCAGGCCGGGACAGGGGACAGGTGGCTACACCTTC
cdr3_aa: CASRPGQGTGGYTF

v_call: TRBV10-3
j_call: TRBJ1-1
d_call: TRBD1
clone_size: .
cdr3_nt: TGTGCCATCAGTGCAGGGGGCCAGGGGTACACTGAAGCTTTCTTT
cdr3_aa: CAISAGGQGYTEAFF

v_call: TRBV5-4
j_call: TRBJ1-1
d_call: .
clone_size: .
cdr3_nt: TGTGCCAGCAGCTTCGGGGGGCTGAACACTGAAGCTTTCTTT
cdr3_aa: CASSFGGLNTEAFF

v_call: TRBV28
j_call: TRBJ2-1
d_call: .
clone_size: .
cdr3_nt: TGTGCCAGCAGTTTATCTCGGGGCGCAAGCTCCTACAATGAGCAGTTCTTC
cdr3_aa: CASSLSRGASSYNEQFF

v_call: TRBV5-4
j_call: TRBJ2-2
d_call: .
clone_size: .
cdr3_nt: TGTGCCAGCAGGGGGGGAGGAATGAACACCGGGGAGCTGTTTTTT
cdr3_aa: CASRGGGMNTGELFF

v_call: TRBV28
j_call: TRBJ2-7
d_call: TRBD1
clone_size: .
cdr3_nt: TGTGCCAGCAGGCGACAGGGGGCCCACGAGCAGTACTTC
cdr3_aa: CASRRQGAHEQYF

v_call: TRBV20-1
j_call: TRBJ2-6
d_call: .
clone_size: .
cdr3_nt: TGCAGTGGGTTCGGGGCCAACGTCCTGACTTTC
cdr3_aa: CSGFGANVLTF

v_call: TRBV9
j_call: TRBJ2-5
d_call: TRBD1
clone_size: .
cdr3_nt: TGTGCCAGCAGCCCGGCAGGGGGCCAAGAGACCCAGTACTTC
cdr3_aa: CASSPAGGQETQYF

v_call: TRBV5-1
j_call: TRBJ2-3
d_call: TRBD1
clone_size: .
cdr3_nt: TGCGCCAGCAGCTTGGATTTAGGACAGGGGGCGAGCACAGATACGCAGTATTTT
cdr3_aa: CASSLDLGQGASTDTQYF

v_call: TRBV28
j_call: TRBJ1-1
d_call: TRBD1
clone_size: .
cdr3_nt: TGTGCCAGCAGTAGGGGGGACAGGGCAACTGAAGCTTTCTTT
cdr3_aa: CASSRGDRATEAFF

v_call: TRBV5-1
j_call: TRBJ1-6
d_call: .
clone_size: few
cdr3_nt: TGCGCCAGCCACTACGGCTCCTATAATTCACCCCTCCACTTT
cdr3_aa: CASHYGSYNSPLHF

v_call: TRBV7-2
j_call: TRBJ2-1
d_call: TRBD2
clone_size: .
cdr3_nt: TGTGCCAGCAGCTCGCCCCTTAAAGGGACTAGCGGGGGTAATGAGCAGTTCTTC
cdr3_aa: CASSSPLKGTSGGNEQFF

v_call: TRBV7-2
j_call: TRBJ2-5
d_call: TRBD2
clone_size: .
cdr3_nt: TGTGCCAGCAGCTTAGTGGGGACTAGCGGGGGTCAAGAGACCCAGTACTTC
cdr3_aa: CASSLVGTSGGQETQYF

v_call: TRBV19
j_call: TRBJ1-1
d_call: TRBD1
clone_size: .
cdr3_nt: TGTGCCAGTAGTATAGGGGCAGGGGGGAACACTGAAGCTTTCTTT
cdr3_aa: CASSIGAGGNTEAFF

v_call: TRBV5-1
j_call: TRBJ1-1
d_call: .
clone_size: .
cdr3_nt: TGCGCCAGCAGCCCGCTCTGGGGCAGTGGCACTGAAGCTTTCTTT
cdr3_aa: CASSPLWGSGTEAFF

v_call: TRBV2
j_call: TRBJ1-2
d_call: .
clone_size: once
cdr3_nt: TGTGCCAGCACCCTGCGACCGGGCACGGACTATGGCTACACCTTC
cdr3_aa: CASTLRPGTDYGYTF

v_call: TRBV4-1
j_call: TRBJ2-5
d_call: .
clone_size: .
cdr3_nt: TGCGCCAGCAGCCAAATGTGGGCCCGGGGAGGATCAGAGACCCAGTACTTC
cdr3_aa: CASSQMWARGGSETQYF

v_call: TRBV24-1
j_call: TRBJ1-5
d_call: .
clone_size: .
cdr3_nt: TGTGCCACCAGTGACAGGGTTAGCAATCAGCCCCAGCATTTT
cdr3_aa: CATSDRVSNQPQHF

v_call: TRBV5-1
j_call: TRBJ2-2
d_call: TRBD1
clone_size: once
cdr3_nt: TGCGCCAGCAGCTGGGGACAGGGGAGTTCCGGGGAGCTGTTTTTT
cdr3_aa: CASSWGQGSSGELFF

v_call: TRBV7-2
j_call: TRBJ1-6
d_call: .
clone_size: once
cdr3_nt: TGTGCCAGCAGCTTAAATCCGGGGGCAGGGAGCTCACCCCTCCACTTT
cdr3_aa: CASSLNPGAGSSPLHF

v_call: TRBV18
j_call: TRBJ1-1
d_call: .
clone_size: few
cdr3_nt: TGTGCCAGCTCACCCCAGGGAGGCGGCACTGAAGCTTTCTTT
cdr3_aa: CASSPQGGGTEAFF

v_call: TRBV9
j_call: TRBJ1-2
d_call: .
clone_size: .
cdr3_nt: TGTGCCAGCAGCGTAGCCCGACAGACTTATCATGGCTACACCTTC
cdr3_aa: CASSVARQTYHGYTF

v_call: TRBV6-5
j_call: TRBJ1-1
d_call: .
clone_size: .
cdr3_nt: TGTGCCAGCAGTAATTCCGGGCTCATGAACACTGAAGCTTTCTTT
cdr3_aa: CASSNSGLMNTEAFF